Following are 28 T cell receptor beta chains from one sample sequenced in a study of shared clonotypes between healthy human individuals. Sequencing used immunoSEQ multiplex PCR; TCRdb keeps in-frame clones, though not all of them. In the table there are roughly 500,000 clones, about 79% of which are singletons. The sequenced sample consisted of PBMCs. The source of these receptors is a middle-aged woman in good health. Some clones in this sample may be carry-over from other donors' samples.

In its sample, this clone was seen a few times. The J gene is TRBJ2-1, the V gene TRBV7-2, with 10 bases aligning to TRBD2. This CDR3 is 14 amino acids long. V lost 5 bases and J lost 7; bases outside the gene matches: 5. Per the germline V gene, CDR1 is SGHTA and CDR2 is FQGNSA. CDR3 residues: CASSPGLAKNEQFF. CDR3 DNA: TGTGCCAGCAGCCCGGGACTAGCGAAGAATGAGCAGTTCTTC.

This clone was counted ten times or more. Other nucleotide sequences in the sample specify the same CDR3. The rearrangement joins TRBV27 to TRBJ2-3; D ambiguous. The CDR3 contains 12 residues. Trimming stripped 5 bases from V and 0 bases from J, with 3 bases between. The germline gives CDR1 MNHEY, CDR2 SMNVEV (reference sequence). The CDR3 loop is CASSPSTDTQYF. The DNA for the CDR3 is TGTGCCAGCAGTCCTAGCACAGATACGCAGTATTTT.

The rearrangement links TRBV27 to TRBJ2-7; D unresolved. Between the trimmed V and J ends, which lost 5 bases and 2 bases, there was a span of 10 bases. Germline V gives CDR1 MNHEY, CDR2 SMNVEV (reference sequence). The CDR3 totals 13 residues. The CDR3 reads CASSRPPTYEQYF. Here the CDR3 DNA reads TGTGCCAGCAGTCGACCTCCAACCTACGAGCAGTACTTC.

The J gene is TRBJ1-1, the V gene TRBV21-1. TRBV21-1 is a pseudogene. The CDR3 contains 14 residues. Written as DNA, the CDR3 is TGTGCCAGCAGCAAAGGGGGAGGGAACACTGAAGCTTTCTTT. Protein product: CASSKGGGNTEAFF.

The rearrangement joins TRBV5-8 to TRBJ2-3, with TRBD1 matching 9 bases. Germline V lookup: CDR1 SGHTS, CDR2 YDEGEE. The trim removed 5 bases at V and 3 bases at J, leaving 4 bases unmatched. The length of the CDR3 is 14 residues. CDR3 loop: CASSPGTGTDTQYF. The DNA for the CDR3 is TGTGCCAGCAGTCCCGGGACAGGGACAGATACGCAGTATTTT.

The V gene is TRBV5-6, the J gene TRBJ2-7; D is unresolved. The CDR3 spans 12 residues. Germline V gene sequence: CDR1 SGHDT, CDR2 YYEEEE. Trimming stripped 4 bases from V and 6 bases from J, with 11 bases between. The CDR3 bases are TGTGCCAGCAGCCTCCAGTTTGGCGAGCAGTACTTC. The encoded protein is CASSLQFGEQYF.

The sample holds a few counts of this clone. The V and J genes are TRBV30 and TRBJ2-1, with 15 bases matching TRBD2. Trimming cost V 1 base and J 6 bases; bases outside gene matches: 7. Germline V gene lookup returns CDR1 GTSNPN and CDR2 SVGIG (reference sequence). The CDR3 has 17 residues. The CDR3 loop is CAWSATGLAGGGNEQFF. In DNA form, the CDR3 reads TGTGCCTGGAGTGCCACTGGACTAGCGGGAGGGGGCAATGAGCAGTTCTTC. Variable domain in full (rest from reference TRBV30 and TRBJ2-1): SQTIHQWPATLVQPVGSPLSLECTVEGTSNPNLYWYRQAAGRGLQLLFYSVGIGQISSEVPQNLSASRPQDRQFILSSKKLLLSDSGFYLCAWSATGLAGGGNEQFFGPGTRLTVL.

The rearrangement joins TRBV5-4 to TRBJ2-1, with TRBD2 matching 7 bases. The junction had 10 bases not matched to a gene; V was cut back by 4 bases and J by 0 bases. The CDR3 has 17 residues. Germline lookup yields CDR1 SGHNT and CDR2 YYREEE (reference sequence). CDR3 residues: CASSPGGRTSSYNEQFF. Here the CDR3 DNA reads TGTGCCAGCAGCCCCGGTGGGCGGACTAGCTCCTACAATGAGCAGTTCTTC.

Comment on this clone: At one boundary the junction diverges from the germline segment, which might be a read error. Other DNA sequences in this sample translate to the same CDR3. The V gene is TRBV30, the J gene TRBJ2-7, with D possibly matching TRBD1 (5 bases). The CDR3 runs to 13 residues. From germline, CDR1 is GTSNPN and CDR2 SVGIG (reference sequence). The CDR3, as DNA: TGTGCCTGGAGTCTGGACATGAGCTACGAACAGTACTTC. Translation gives CAWSLDMSYEQYF.

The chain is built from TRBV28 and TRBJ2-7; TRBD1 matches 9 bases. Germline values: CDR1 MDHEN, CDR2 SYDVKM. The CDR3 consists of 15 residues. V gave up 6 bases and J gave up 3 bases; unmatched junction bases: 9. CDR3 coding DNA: TGTGCCAGCAGGCCTACAGGGGGCTTAGGCTACGAGCAGTACTTC. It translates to CASRPTGGLGYEQYF.

This CDR3 reads CASRLRPGDSPSTDTQYF. In nucleotides, the CDR3 is TGTGCCAGCCGACTTAGGCCCGGGGACAGTCCTAGCACAGATACGCAGTATTTT. V is TRBV7-9 and J is TRBJ2-3; 7 nucleotides agree with TRBD1. CDR3 length: 18 residues. After removal of 8 bases from V and 0 bases from J, the junction contained 17 bases not matched to a gene. Germline V gene sequence: CDR1 SEHNR, CDR2 FQNEAQ (reference sequence).

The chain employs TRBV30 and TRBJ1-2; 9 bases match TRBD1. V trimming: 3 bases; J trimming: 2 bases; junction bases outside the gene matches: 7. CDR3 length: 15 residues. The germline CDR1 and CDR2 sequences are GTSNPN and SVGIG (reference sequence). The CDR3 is CAWSRDRGGNYGYTF. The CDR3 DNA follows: TGTGCCTGGAGCCGAGACAGGGGGGGCAACTATGGCTACACCTTC.

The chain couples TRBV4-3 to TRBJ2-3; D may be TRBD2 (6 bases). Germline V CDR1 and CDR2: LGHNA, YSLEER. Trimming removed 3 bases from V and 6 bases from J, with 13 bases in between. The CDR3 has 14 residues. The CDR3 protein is CASSQSWGVDTQYF. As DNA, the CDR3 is TGCGCCAGCAGCCAGTCTTGGGGGGTGGATACGCAGTATTTT.

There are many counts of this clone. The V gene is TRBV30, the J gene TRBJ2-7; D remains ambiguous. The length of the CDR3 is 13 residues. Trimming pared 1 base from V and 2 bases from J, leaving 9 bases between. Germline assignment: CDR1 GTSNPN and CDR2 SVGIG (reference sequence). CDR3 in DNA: TGTGCCTGGAGTGGAAAAGTTACCTACGAGCAGTACTTC. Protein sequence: CAWSGKVTYEQYF.

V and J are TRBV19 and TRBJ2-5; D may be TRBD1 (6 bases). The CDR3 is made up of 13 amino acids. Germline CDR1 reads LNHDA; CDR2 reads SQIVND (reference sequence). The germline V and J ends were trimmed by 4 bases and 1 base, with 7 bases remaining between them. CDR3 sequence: CASSSRGQETQYF. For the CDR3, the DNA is TGTGCCAGTAGTAGCAGGGGCCAAGAGACCCAGTACTTC.

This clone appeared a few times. CDR3 sequence: CASSPKEYNEQFF. The CDR3, as DNA: TGTGCCAGCTCACCCAAGGAATACAATGAGCAGTTCTTC. The genes are TRBV18 and TRBJ2-1; D call uncertain. V lost 3 bases and J lost 4, with 7 bases in between. The CDR3 runs to 13 residues. Per the germline V gene, CDR1 is KGHSH and CDR2 is LQKENI. The complete variable domain, with remaining parts taken from reference TRBV18 and TRBJ2-1, reads NAGVMQNPRHLVRRRGQEARLRCSPMKGHSHVYWYRQLPEEGLKFMVYLQKENIIDESGMPKERFSAEFPKEGPSILRIQQVVRGDSAAYFCASSPKEYNEQFFGPGTRLTVL.

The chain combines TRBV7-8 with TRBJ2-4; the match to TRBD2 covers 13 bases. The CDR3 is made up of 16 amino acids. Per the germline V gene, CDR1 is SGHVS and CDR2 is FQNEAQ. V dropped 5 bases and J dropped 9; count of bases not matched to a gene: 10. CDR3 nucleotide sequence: TGTGCCAGCAGCCCCGGGACTAGCGGGGCACAGGGCATTCAGTACTTC. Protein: CASSPGTSGAQGIQYF.

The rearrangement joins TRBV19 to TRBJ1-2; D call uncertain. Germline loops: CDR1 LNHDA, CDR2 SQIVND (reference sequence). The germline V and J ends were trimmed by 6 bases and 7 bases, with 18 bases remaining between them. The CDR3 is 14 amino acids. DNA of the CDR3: TGTGCCAGTAGCATATCCCATCGGACCAGTGGCTACACCTTC. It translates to CASSISHRTSGYTF.

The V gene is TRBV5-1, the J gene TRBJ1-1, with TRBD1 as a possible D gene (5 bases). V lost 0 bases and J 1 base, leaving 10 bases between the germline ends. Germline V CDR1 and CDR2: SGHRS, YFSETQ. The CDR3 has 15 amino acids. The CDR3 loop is CASSLVLGENTEAFF. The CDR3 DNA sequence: TGCGCCAGCAGCTTGGTTTTAGGGGAGAACACTGAAGCTTTCTTT.

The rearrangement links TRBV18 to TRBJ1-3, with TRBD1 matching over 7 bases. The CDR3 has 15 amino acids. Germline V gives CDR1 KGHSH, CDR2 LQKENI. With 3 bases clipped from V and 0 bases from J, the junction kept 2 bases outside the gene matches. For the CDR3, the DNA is TGTGCCAGCTCACCGGACAGGAACTCTGGAAACACCATATATTTT. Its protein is CASSPDRNSGNTIYF.

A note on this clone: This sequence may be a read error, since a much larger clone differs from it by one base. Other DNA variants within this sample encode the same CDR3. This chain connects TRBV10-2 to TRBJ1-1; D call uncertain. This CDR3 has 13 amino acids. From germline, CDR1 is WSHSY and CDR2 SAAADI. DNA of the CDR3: TGCGCCAGTAGTGGTTCAGGGAACACTGAAGCTTTCTTT. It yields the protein CASSGSGNTEAFF.

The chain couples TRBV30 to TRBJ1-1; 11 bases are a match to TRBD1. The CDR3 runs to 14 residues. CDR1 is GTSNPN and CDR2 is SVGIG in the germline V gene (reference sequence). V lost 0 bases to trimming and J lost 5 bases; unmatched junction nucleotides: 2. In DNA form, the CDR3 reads TGTGCCTGGAGTGTAAGGGACAGGGGGACTGAAGCTTTCTTT. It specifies CAWSVRDRGTEAFF.

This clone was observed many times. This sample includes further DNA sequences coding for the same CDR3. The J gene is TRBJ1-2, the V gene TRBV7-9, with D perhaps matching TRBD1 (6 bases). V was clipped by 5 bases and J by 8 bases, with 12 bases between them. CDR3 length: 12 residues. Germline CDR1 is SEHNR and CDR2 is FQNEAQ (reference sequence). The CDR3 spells CASSEGGVGYTF. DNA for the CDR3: TGTGCCAGCAGCGAGGGGGGTGTGGGCTACACCTTC. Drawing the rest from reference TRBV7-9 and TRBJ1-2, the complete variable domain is DTGVSQNPRHKITKRGQNVTFRCDPISEHNRLYWYRQTLGQGPEFLTYFQNEAQLEKSRLLSDRFSAERPKGSFSTLEIQRTEQGDSAMYLCASSEGGVGYTFGSGTRLTVV.

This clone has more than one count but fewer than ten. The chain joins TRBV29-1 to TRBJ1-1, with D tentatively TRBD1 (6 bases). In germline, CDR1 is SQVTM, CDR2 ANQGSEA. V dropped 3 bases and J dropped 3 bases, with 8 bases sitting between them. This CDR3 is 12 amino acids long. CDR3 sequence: CSVDKGDTEAFF. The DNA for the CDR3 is TGCAGCGTTGATAAGGGGGACACTGAAGCTTTCTTT. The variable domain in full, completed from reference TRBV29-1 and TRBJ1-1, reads SAVISQKPSRDICQRGTSLTIQCQVDSQVTMMFWYRQQPGQSLTLIATANQGSEATYESGFVIDKFPISRPNLTFSTLTVSNMSPEDSSIYLCSVDKGDTEAFFGQGTRLTVV.

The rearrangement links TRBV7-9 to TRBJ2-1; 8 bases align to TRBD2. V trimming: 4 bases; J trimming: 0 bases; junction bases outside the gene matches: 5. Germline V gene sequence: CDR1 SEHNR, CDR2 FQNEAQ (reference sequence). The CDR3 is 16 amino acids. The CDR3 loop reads CASSSAGGTSYNEQFF. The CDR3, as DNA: TGTGCCAGCAGCTCGGCGGGAGGAACCTCCTACAATGAGCAGTTCTTC.

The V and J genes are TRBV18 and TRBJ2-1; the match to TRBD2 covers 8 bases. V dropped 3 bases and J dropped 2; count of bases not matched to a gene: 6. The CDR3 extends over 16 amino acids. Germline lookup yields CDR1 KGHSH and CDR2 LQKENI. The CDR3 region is CASSPLAGSAYNEQFF. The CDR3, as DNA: TGTGCCAGCTCACCCTTAGCGGGGTCCGCCTACAATGAGCAGTTCTTC.

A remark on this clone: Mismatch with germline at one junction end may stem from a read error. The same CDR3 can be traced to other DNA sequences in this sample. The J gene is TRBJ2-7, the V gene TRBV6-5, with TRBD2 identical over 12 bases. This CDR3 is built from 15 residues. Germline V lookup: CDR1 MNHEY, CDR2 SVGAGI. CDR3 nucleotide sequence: TGTGCCAGCAGTTCCCTAGCGGGAGGGCAGGACGAACAGTATTTC. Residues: CASSSLAGGQDEQYF.

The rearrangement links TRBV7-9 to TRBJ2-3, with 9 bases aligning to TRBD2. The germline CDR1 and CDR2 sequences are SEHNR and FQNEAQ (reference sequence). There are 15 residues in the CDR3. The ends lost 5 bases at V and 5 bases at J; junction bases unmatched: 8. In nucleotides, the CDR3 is TGTGCCAGCAGCACCCTAGCGGGGAGGGGAGATACGCAGTATTTT. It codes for CASSTLAGRGDTQYF.